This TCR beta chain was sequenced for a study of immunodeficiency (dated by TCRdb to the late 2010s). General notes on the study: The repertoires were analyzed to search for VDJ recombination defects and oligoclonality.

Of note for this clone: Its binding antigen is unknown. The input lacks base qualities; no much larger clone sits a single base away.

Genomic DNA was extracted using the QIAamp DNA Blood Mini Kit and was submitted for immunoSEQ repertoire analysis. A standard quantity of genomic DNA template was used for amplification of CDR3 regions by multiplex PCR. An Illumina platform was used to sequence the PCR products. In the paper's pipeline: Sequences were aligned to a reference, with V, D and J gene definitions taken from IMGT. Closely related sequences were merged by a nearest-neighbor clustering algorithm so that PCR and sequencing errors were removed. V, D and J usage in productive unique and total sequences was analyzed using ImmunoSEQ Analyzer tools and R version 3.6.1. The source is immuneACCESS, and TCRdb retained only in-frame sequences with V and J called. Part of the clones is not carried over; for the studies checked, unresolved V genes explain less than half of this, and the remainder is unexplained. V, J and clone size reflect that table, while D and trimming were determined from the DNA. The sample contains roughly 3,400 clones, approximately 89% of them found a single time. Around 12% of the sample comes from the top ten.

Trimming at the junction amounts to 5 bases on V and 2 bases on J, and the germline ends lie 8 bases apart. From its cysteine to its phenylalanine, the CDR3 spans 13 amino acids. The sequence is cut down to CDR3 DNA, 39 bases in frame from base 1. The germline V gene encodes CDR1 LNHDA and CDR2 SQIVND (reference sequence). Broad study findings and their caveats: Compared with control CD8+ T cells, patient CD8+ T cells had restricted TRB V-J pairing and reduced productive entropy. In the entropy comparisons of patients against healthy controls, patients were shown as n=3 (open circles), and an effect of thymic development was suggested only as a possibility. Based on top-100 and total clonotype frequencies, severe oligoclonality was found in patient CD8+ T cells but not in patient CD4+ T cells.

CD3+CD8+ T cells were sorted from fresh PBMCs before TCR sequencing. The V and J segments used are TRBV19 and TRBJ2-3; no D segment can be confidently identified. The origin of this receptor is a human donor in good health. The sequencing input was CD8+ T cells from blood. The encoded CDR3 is CASSEVSTDTQYF. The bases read TGTGCCAGTAGTGAGGTATCCACAGATACGCAGTATTTT.